Sequencing of this TCR beta chain was carried out in a study of T cell changes during pregnancy in multiple sclerosis. Profiled with immunoSEQ multiplex PCR; TCRdb holds only in-frame clones, not every one. Of tens of thousands of clones in the sample, roughly 90% are singletons; the top ten hold around 3.5%. The germline V and J ends were trimmed by 7 bases and 5 bases, with 14 bases remaining between them. Germline CDR1 and CDR2: MNHNS and SASEGT. The CDR3 has 14 amino acids. Sequencing used peripheral blood, obtained after pregnancy. The clonotype originates from a female donor in good health, enrolled as a control in a pregnancy study. The genes are TRBV6-1 and TRBJ1-4, with a weak D call TRBD1 (5 bases). The CDR3 region is CASNRRGPNEKLFF. In DNA, the CDR3 is TGTGCCAGCAATAGGAGGGGCCCGAATGAAAAACTGTTTTTT.